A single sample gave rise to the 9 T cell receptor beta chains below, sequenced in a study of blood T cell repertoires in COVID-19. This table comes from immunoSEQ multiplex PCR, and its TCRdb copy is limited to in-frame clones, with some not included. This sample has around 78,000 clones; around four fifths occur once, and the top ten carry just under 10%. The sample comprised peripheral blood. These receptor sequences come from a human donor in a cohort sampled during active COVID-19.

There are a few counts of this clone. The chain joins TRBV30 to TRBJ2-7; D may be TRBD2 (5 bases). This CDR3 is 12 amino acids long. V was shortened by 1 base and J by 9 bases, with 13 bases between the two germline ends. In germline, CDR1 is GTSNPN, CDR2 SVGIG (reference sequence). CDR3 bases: TGTGCCTGGAGTGGAGCCCGGACTGGGCAGTACTTC. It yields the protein CAWSGARTGQYF.

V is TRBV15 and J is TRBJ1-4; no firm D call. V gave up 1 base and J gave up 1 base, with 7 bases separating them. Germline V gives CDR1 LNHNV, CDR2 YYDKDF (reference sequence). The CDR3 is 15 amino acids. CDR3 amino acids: CATSRARGTNEKLFF. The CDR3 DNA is TGTGCCACCAGCAGAGCCCGGGGAACTAATGAAAAACTGTTTTTT.

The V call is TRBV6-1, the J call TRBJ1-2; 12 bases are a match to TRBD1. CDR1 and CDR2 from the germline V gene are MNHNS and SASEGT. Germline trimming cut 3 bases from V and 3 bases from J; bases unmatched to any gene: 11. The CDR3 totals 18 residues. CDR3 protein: CASSEGRDRGRGYYGYTF. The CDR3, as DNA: TGTGCCAGCAGTGAGGGCCGGGACAGGGGGCGCGGGTACTATGGCTACACCTTC.

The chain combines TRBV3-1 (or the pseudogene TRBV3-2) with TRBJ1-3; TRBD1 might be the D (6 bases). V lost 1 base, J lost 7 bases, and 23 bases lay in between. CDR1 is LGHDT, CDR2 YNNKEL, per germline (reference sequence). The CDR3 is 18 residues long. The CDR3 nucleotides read TGTGCCAGCAGCCAAGGGCTGTTCCGGGACACCACTCGGAACACCATATATTTT. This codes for CASSQGLFRDTTRNTIYF.

The CDR3 is CASSSLAGGLEQFF. CDR3 DNA: TGTGCCAGCAGCTCACTAGCGGGGGGCCTTGAGCAGTTCTTC. The V and J genes are TRBV11-2 and TRBJ2-1; 12 bases line up with TRBD2. CDR3 length: 14 residues. Losses at the gene ends were 4 bases for V and 9 bases for J; bases not matched to a gene: 4. Germline CDR1 reads SGHAT; CDR2 reads FQNNGV. Full variable domain (missing parts from reference TRBV11-2 and TRBJ2-1): EAGVAQSPRYKIIEKRQSVAFWCNPISGHATLYWYQQILGQGPKLLIQFQNNGVVDDSQLPKDRFSAERLKGVDSTLKIQPAKLEDSAVYLCASSSLAGGLEQFFGPGTRLTVL.

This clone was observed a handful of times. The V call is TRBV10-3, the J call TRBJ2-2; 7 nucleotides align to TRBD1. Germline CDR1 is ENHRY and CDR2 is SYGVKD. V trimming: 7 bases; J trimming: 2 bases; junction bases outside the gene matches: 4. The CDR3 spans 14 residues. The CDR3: CAIKGTANTGELFF. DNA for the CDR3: TGTGCCATCAAGGGGACAGCTAACACCGGGGAGCTGTTTTTT.

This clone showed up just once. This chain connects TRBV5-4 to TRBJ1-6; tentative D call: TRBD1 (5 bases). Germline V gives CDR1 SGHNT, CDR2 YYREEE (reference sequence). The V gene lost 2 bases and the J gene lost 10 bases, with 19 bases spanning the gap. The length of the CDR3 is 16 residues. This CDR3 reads CASSLGRGSVDSPLHF. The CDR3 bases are TGTGCCAGCAGCTTAGGAAGGGGTTCCGTAGACTCACCCCTCCACTTT.

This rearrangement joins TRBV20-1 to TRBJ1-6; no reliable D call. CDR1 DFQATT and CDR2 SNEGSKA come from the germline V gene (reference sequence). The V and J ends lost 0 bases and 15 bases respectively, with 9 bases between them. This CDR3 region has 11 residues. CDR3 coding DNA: TGCAGTGCTAGAGAGGCAATCATCCTCCACTTT. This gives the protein CSAREAIILHF.

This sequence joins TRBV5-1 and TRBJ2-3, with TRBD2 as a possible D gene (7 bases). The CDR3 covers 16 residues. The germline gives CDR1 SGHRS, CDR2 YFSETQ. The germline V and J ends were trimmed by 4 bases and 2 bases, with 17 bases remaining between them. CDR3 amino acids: CASSHTRGAYTDTQYF. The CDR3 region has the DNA TGCGCCAGCAGCCACACACGGGGGGCCTACACAGATACGCAGTATTTT.